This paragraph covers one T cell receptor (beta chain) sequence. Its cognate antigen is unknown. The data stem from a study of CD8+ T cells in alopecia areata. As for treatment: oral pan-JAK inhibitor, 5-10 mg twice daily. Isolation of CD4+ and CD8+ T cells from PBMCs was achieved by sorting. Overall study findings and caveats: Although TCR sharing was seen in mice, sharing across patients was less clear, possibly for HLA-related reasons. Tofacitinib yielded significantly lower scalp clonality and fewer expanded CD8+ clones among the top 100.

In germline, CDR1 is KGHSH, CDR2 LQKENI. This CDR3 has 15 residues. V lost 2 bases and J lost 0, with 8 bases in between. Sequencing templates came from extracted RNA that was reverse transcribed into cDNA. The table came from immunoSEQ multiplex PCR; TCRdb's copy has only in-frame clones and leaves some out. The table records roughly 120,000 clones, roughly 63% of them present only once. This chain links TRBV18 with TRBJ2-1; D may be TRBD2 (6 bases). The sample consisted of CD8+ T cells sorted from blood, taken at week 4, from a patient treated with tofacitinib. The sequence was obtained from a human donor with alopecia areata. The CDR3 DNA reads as TGTGCCAGCTCACCAGGGGGGAGCTCCTACAATGAGCAGTTCTTC. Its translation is CASSPGGSSYNEQFF.